Sequencing of this T cell receptor beta chain was carried out in a study of cytomegalovirus exposure and HLA in healthy donors. Study outcomes and limitations: There were some public TCRs occurring in many donors, but most TCR sequences were rare. Later work found most CMV-associated TCR beta chains apparently HLA-restricted. A later analysis revealed that TCR association rates differed between HLA loci, peaking at DRB1 and bottoming out at HLA-C.

Germline-derived CDR1 and CDR2 are MDHEN and SYDVKM. V was clipped by 6 bases and J by 6 bases, with 9 bases between them. The CDR3 length is 12 residues. Of note for this clone: Its antigen is still unknown.

Both 60 Vbeta primers and 13 Jbeta primers went into the PCR. Clones were read by immunoSEQ multiplex PCR, and TCRdb kept only the in-frame ones, dropping some. Of 150,000 to 200,000 clones listed, roughly 80% are singletons. The source material was PBMCs. This sequence was found in a girl aged 2 to 9 in good health and CMV-seropositive. The chain combines TRBV28 with TRBJ1-5; maybe TRBD1 (6 bases). The CDR3: CASRGAAQPQHF. The CDR3, as DNA: TGTGCCAGCAGGGGGGCCGCTCAGCCCCAGCATTTT.